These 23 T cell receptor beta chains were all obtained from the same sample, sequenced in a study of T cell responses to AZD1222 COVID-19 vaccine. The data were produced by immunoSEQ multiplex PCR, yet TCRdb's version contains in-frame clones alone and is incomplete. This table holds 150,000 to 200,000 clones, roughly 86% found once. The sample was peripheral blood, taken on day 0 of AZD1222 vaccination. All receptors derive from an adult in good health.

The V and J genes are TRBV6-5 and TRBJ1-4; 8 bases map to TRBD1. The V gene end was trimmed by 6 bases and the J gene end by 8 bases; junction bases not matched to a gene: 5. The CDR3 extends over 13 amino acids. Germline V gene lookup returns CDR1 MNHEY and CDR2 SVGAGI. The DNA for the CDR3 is TGTGCCAGCAGCCGGACAGGGCAGGAAAAACTGTTTTTT. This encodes CASSRTGQEKLFF.

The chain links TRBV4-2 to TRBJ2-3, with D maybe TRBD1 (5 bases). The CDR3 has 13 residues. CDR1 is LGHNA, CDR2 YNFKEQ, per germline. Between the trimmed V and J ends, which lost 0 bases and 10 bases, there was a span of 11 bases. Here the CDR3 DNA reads TGTGCCAGCAGCCAAGATCTTATAGGGGCGCAGTATTTT. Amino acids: CASSQDLIGAQYF.

The CDR3 loop is CASSPKGTEAFF. The CDR3 coding sequence is TGTGCCAGCAGCCCGAAGGGCACTGAAGCTTTCTTT. The chain employs TRBV7-9 and TRBJ1-1; D ambiguous. The CDR3 totals 12 residues. V was clipped by 5 bases and J by 4 bases, with 8 bases between them. Germline V lookup: CDR1 SEHNR, CDR2 FQNEAQ (reference sequence).

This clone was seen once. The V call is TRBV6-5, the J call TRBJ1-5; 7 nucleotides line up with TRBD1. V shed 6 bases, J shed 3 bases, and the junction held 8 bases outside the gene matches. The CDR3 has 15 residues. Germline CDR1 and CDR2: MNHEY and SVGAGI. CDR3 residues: CASRSSGQYNQPQHF. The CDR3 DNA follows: TGTGCCAGCAGGTCTTCGGGACAGTACAATCAGCCCCAGCATTTT.

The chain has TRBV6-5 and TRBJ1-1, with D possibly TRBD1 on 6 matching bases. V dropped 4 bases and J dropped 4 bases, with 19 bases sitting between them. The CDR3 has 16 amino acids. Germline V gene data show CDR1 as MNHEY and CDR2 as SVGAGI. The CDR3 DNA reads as TGTGCCAGCAGTTTAACAATCCCAGGGGCGGGCACTGAAGCTTTCTTT. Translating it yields CASSLTIPGAGTEAFF.

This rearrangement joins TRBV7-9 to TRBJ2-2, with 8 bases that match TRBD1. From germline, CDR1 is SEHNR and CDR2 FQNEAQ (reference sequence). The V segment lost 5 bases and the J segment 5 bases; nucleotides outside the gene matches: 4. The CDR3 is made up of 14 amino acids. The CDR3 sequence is CASSRQGITGELFF. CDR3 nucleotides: TGTGCCAGCAGCCGACAGGGGATTACCGGGGAGCTGTTTTTT.

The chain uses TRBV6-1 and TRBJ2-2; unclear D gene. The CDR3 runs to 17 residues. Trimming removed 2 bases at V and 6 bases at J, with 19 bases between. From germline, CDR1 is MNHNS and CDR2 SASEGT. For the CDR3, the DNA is TGTGCCAGCAGTGAATTTCCTCGCCAGGCGTGGTCCGGGGAGCTGTTTTTT. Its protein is CASSEFPRQAWSGELFF.

CDR3 amino acids: CASSYSSGAGANVLTF. The CDR3 DNA follows: TGTGCCAGCAGTTACTCCTCGGGAGCTGGGGCCAACGTCCTGACTTTC. This chain connects TRBV6-2 or TRBV6-3 to TRBJ2-6, with D possibly matching TRBD2 (6 bases). The V end lost 0 bases, the J end lost 2 bases, and 8 bases lay between the germline ends. CDR1 is MNHEY and CDR2 is SVGEGT in the germline V gene. CDR3 length: 16 amino acids.

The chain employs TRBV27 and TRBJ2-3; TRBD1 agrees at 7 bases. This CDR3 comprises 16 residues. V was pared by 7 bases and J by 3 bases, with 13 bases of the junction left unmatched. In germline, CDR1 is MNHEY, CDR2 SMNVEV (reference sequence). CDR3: CASTSGRGGRTDTQYF. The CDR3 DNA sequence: TGTGCCAGCACCTCGGGGCGAGGGGGCCGTACAGATACGCAGTATTTT.

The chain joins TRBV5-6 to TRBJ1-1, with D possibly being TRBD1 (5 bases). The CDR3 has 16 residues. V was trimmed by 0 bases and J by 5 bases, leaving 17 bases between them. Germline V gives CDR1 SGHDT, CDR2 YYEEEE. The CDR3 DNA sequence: TGTGCCAGCAGCTTGGGGGGCGTTTTTGTATATACTGAAGCTTTCTTT. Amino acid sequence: CASSLGGVFVYTEAFF.

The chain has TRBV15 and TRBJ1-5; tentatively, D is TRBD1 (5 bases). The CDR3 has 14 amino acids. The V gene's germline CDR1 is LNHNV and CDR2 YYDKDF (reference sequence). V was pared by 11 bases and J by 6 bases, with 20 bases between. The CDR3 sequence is CAVGDLELVQPQHF. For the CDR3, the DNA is TGTGCCGTAGGGGATCTAGAGTTGGTTCAGCCCCAGCATTTT.

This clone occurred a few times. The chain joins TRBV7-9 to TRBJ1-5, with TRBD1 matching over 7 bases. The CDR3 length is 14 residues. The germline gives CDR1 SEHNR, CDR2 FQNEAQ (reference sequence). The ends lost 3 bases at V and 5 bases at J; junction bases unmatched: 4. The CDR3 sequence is CASSLGTVDQPQHF. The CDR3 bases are TGTGCCAGCAGCTTGGGGACAGTGGATCAGCCCCAGCATTTT.

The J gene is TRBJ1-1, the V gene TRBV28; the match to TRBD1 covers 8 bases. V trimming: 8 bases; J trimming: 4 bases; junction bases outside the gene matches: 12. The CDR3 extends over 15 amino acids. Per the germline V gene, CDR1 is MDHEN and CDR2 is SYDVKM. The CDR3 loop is CASHSLTGVGTEAFF. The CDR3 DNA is TGTGCCAGCCACTCGCTGACAGGGGTGGGCACTGAAGCTTTCTTT.

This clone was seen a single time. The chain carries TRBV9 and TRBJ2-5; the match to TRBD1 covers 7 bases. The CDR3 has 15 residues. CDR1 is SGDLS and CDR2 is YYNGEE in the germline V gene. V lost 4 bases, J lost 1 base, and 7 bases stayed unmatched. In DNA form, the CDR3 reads TGTGCCAGCAGCCCCAGCAGACAGGGCCAAGAGACCCAGTACTTC. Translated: CASSPSRQGQETQYF.

Here the CDR3 reads CASSQDWGNTEAFF. In DNA form, the CDR3 reads TGCGCCAGCAGCCAAGATTGGGGAAACACTGAAGCTTTCTTT. This chain joins TRBV4-3 and TRBJ1-1; D gene uncertain. Trimming shortened V by 0 bases and J by 2 bases, and 7 bases separated the two germline ends. Germline V lookup: CDR1 LGHNA, CDR2 YSLEER. This CDR3 spans 14 amino acids.

The CDR3 sequence is CASSLPLYNEQFF. DNA of the CDR3: TGTGCCAGCAGTTTACCTCTCTACAATGAGCAGTTCTTC. The rearrangement joins TRBV28 to TRBJ2-1; D unclear. V was trimmed by 2 bases and J by 3 bases, leaving 5 bases between them. Germline V gene data show CDR1 as MDHEN and CDR2 as SYDVKM. This CDR3 region has 13 residues.

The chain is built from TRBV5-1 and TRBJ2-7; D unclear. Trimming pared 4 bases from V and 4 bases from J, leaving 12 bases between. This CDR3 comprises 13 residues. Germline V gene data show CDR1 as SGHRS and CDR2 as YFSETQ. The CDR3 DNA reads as TGCGCCAGCAGCCTCGAACCGGCTTACGAGCAGTACTTC. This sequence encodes CASSLEPAYEQYF.

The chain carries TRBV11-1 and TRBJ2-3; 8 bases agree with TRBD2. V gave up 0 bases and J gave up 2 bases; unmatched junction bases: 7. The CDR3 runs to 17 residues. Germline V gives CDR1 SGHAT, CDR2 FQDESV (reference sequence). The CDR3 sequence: CASSLARSGGNTDTQYF. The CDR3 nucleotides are TGTGCCAGCAGCTTAGCGCGGTCGGGGGGGAACACAGATACGCAGTATTTT.

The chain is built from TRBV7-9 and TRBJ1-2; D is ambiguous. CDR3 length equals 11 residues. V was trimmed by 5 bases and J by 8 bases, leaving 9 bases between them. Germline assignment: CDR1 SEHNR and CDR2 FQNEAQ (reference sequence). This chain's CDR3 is CASSLQEGYTF. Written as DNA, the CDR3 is TGTGCCAGCAGCCTTCAAGAGGGCTACACCTTC.

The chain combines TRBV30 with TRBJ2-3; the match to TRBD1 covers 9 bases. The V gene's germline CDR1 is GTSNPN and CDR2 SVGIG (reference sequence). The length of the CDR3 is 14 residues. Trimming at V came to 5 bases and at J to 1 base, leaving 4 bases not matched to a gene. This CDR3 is CAWARDRGTDTQYF. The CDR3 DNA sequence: TGTGCCTGGGCCCGGGACAGGGGCACAGATACGCAGTATTTT.

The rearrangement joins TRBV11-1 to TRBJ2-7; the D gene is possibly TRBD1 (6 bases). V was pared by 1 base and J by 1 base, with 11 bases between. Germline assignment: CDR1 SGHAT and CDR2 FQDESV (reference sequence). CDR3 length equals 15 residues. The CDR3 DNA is TGTGCCAGCAGCTTAGTCGGGACACCTTCCTACGAGCAGTACTTC. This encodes CASSLVGTPSYEQYF.

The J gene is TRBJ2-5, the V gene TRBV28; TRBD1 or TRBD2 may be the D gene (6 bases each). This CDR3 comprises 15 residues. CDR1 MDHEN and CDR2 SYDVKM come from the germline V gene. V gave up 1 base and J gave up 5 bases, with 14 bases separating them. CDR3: CASSLSGGRGETQYF. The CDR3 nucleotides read TGTGCCAGCAGTTTATCTGGGGGGCGTGGGGAGACCCAGTACTTC.

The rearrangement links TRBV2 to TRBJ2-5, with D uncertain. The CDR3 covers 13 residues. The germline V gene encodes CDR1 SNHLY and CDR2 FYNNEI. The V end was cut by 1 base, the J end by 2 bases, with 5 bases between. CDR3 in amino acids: CASSEDIQETQYF. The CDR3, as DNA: TGTGCCAGCAGTGAAGACATACAAGAGACCCAGTACTTC.